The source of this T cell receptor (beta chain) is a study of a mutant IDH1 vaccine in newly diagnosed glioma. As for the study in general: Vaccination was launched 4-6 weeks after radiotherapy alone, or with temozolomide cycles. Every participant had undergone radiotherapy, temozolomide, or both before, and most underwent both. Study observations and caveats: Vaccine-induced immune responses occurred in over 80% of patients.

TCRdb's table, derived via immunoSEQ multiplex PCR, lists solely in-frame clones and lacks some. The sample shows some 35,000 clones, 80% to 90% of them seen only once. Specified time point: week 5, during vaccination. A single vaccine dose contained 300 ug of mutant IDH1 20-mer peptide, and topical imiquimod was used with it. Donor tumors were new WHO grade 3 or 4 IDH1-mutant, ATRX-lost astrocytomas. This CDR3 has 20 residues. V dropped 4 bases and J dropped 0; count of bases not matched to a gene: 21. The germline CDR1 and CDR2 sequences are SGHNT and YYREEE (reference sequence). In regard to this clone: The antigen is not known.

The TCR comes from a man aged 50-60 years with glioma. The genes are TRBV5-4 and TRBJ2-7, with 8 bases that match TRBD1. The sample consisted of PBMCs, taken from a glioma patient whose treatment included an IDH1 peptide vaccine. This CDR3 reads CASSPWGGQGQMVDSYEQYF. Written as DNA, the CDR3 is TGTGCCAGCAGCCCCTGGGGCGGACAGGGACAGATGGTGGACTCCTACGAGCAGTACTTC.